This is a list of T cell receptor beta chains from one sample in a study of blood T cell repertoires in COVID-19. The assay was immunoSEQ multiplex PCR, and TCRdb's table has in-frame clones only and misses some. The table lists about 130,000 clones, about 80% of them singletons, with about 3% in the top ten. Input material: peripheral blood. The receptors were gathered from a woman aged 80 or older with acute or convalescent COVID-19. Each CDR3 is given with its conserved first and last residue. Each record gives: CDR3 DNA, CDR3 protein, V gene, CDR3 length, clone size, J gene, D gene. D genes are given only for firm matches. Size is omitted from some rows. Given values are once, few, many or a class for expanded clones.

cdr3_nt: TGTGCCAGCAGTGAAAAAAGGGGCAGGAGCTCCTACAATGAGCAGTTCTTC
cdr3_aa: CASSEKRGRSSYNEQFF
v_call: TRBV6-1
cdr3_length: 17
clone_size: once
j_call: TRBJ2-1
d_call: NA

cdr3_nt: TGTGCCACCAGTCGGACAGGGGGAGAGTATGGCTACACCTTC
cdr3_aa: CATSRTGGEYGYTF
v_call: TRBV24-1
cdr3_length: 14
clone_size: once
j_call: TRBJ1-2
d_call: TRBD1

cdr3_nt: TGTGCCAGCAGTTACTCGAGACAGGGCGCGGGCGAGCAGTACTTC
cdr3_aa: CASSYSRQGAGEQYF
v_call: TRBV6-2/TRBV6-3
cdr3_length: 15
clone_size: NA
j_call: TRBJ2-7
d_call: TRBD1

cdr3_nt: TGTGCCAGCAGTTACGAGCGGGACACAGATACGCAGTATTTT
cdr3_aa: CASSYERDTDTQYF
v_call: TRBV6-5
cdr3_length: 14
clone_size: NA
j_call: TRBJ2-3
d_call: TRBD2

cdr3_nt: TGTGCCAGCAGCTTCCGCGGGGGGATCTATGGCTACACCTTC
cdr3_aa: CASSFRGGIYGYTF
v_call: TRBV2
cdr3_length: 14
clone_size: NA
j_call: TRBJ1-2
d_call: NA

cdr3_nt: TGCGCCAGCAGCCAAGATCTGGGCAGGCCTAAGGGGGAAGCTTTCTTT
cdr3_aa: CASSQDLGRPKGEAFF
v_call: TRBV4-1
cdr3_length: 16
clone_size: once
j_call: TRBJ1-1
d_call: NA

cdr3_nt: TGTGCCAGCAGCCAAACTGCGGACAGGGTCTATGGCTACACCTTC
cdr3_aa: CASSQTADRVYGYTF
v_call: TRBV3-1/TRBV3-2
cdr3_length: 15
clone_size: NA
j_call: TRBJ1-2
d_call: TRBD1

cdr3_nt: TGTGCCAGCAGCTTATTGCGGTTGGACAATCAGCCCCAGCATTTT
cdr3_aa: CASSLLRLDNQPQHF
v_call: TRBV7-2
cdr3_length: 15
clone_size: NA
j_call: TRBJ1-5
d_call: NA

cdr3_nt: TGTGCCAGCAGTGAGGACAGGGACGGAGAGACCCAGTACTTC
cdr3_aa: CASSEDRDGETQYF
v_call: TRBV2
cdr3_length: 14
clone_size: NA
j_call: TRBJ2-5
d_call: TRBD1

cdr3_nt: TGCAGCGGCCAAGACACGGGGGGCGCGGGCACTGAAGCTTTCTTT
cdr3_aa: CSGQDTGGAGTEAFF
v_call: TRBV29-1
cdr3_length: 15
clone_size: NA
j_call: TRBJ1-1
d_call: NA

cdr3_nt: TGCAGCGTTCGGACAGCGAGGGACACTGAAGCTTTCTTT
cdr3_aa: CSVRTARDTEAFF
v_call: TRBV29-1
cdr3_length: 13
clone_size: NA
j_call: TRBJ1-1
d_call: NA

cdr3_nt: TGTGCCAGCAGCTTAGTAGGGGGAGACCTAAGCTCCTACAATGAGCAGTTCTTC
cdr3_aa: CASSLVGGDLSSYNEQFF
v_call: TRBV7-6
cdr3_length: 18
clone_size: NA
j_call: TRBJ2-1
d_call: NA

cdr3_nt: TGTGCCAGCAGCTTGGCTTTTAGGGACAGGGGTGCAGATACGCAGTATTTT
cdr3_aa: CASSLAFRDRGADTQYF
v_call: TRBV5-6
cdr3_length: 17
clone_size: NA
j_call: TRBJ2-3
d_call: TRBD1

cdr3_nt: TGTGCCAGCAGCTTGGGACAGAACAACTATGGCTACACCTTC
cdr3_aa: CASSLGQNNYGYTF
v_call: TRBV7-9
cdr3_length: 14
clone_size: NA
j_call: TRBJ1-2
d_call: TRBD1

cdr3_nt: TGTGCCAGTAGTATGCGACAGGCGGCCCTGAACACTGAAGCTTTCTTT
cdr3_aa: CASSMRQAALNTEAFF
v_call: TRBV19
cdr3_length: 16
clone_size: once
j_call: TRBJ1-1
d_call: NA

cdr3_nt: TGCAGTGCCAGTCCGCTAGACAGCACAGATACGCAGTATTTT
cdr3_aa: CSASPLDSTDTQYF
v_call: TRBV20-1
cdr3_length: 14
clone_size: NA
j_call: TRBJ2-3
d_call: NA

cdr3_nt: TGTGCCAGCAGTCCGTTCGGGGGTGGGACCCAGTACTTC
cdr3_aa: CASSPFGGGTQYF
v_call: TRBV27
cdr3_length: 13
clone_size: few
j_call: TRBJ2-5
d_call: NA

cdr3_nt: TGTGCCAGCAGCCAAGATGTAGGGGGATTGAACACTGAAGCTTTCTTT
cdr3_aa: CASSQDVGGLNTEAFF
v_call: TRBV3-1/TRBV3-2
cdr3_length: 16
clone_size: NA
j_call: TRBJ1-1
d_call: NA

cdr3_nt: TGCGCCAGCAGCCCACCGGGACAAGGGAATTATGAGCAGTTCTTC
cdr3_aa: CASSPPGQGNYEQFF
v_call: TRBV5-1
cdr3_length: 15
clone_size: NA
j_call: TRBJ2-1
d_call: NA

cdr3_nt: TGTGCCAGCAGCTTATGGGGAGGATGGGAGACCCAGTACTTC
cdr3_aa: CASSLWGGWETQYF
v_call: TRBV7-2
cdr3_length: 14
clone_size: NA
j_call: TRBJ2-5
d_call: NA

cdr3_nt: TGTGCCAGCAGCTTAGATCAGAACACTGAAGCTTTCTTT
cdr3_aa: CASSLDQNTEAFF
v_call: TRBV7-2
cdr3_length: 13
clone_size: NA
j_call: TRBJ1-1
d_call: NA

cdr3_nt: TGTGCCAGCAAAGGTCTAGCGGGGGGGCTAGGAAGAGGAGATACGCAGTATTTT
cdr3_aa: CASKGLAGGLGRGDTQYF
v_call: TRBV3-1/TRBV3-2
cdr3_length: 18
clone_size: NA
j_call: TRBJ2-3
d_call: TRBD2

cdr3_nt: TGTGCCAGCAGCCATGACATGTTCTCTGAAAAACTGTTTTTT
cdr3_aa: CASSHDMFSEKLFF
v_call: TRBV5-5
cdr3_length: 14
clone_size: NA
j_call: TRBJ1-4
d_call: NA

cdr3_nt: TGCAGCGTTGATACGTTGTTTTTGGGGAGGAGGGACGGGGGCTACACCTTC
cdr3_aa: CSVDTLFLGRRDGGYTF
v_call: TRBV29-1
cdr3_length: 17
clone_size: NA
j_call: TRBJ1-2
d_call: NA

cdr3_nt: TGCAGCGTGAAACAGGCCCCAACTAATGAAAAACTGTTTTTT
cdr3_aa: CSVKQAPTNEKLFF
v_call: TRBV29-1
cdr3_length: 14
clone_size: NA
j_call: TRBJ1-4
d_call: NA

cdr3_nt: TGTGCTAGTGGACCGGACACGACTGCTGGGACTGAAGCTTTCTTT
cdr3_aa: CASGPDTTAGTEAFF
v_call: TRBV12-5
cdr3_length: 15
clone_size: NA
j_call: TRBJ1-1
d_call: NA

cdr3_nt: TGTGCCAGCAGTTCCCGACAGGGAATATCAACAGATACGCAGTATTTT
cdr3_aa: CASSSRQGISTDTQYF
v_call: TRBV27
cdr3_length: 16
clone_size: NA
j_call: TRBJ2-3
d_call: TRBD1

cdr3_nt: TGTGCCTGGAACCTACAAGAGACCCAGTACTTC
cdr3_aa: CAWNLQETQYF
v_call: TRBV30
cdr3_length: 11
clone_size: NA
j_call: TRBJ2-5
d_call: NA

cdr3_nt: TGCGCCAGCAGGATAAAGCTCAGGGCTAATACTGAGGCTTTCTTT
cdr3_aa: CASRIKLRANTEAFF
v_call: TRBV5-1
cdr3_length: 15
clone_size: NA
j_call: TRBJ1-1
d_call: NA

cdr3_nt: TGTGCCAGTAGTATGGGTCCTGACAGTAAAGCTTTCTTT
cdr3_aa: CASSMGPDSKAFF
v_call: TRBV19
cdr3_length: 13
clone_size: NA
j_call: TRBJ1-1
d_call: NA

cdr3_nt: TGTGCCATCAGAGCGGGACAGGGTATCCACGAGCAGTACTTC
cdr3_aa: CAIRAGQGIHEQYF
v_call: TRBV10-3
cdr3_length: 14
clone_size: NA
j_call: TRBJ2-7
d_call: TRBD1

cdr3_nt: TGTGCCATCAGTGAGCGGATCCAGGGATTGAACACTGAAGCTTTCTTT
cdr3_aa: CAISERIQGLNTEAFF
v_call: TRBV10-3
cdr3_length: 16
clone_size: NA
j_call: TRBJ1-1
d_call: NA

cdr3_nt: TGTGCCAGCTTGAGGGTGAACACTGAAGCTTTCTTT
cdr3_aa: CASLRVNTEAFF
v_call: TRBV28
cdr3_length: 12
clone_size: NA
j_call: TRBJ1-1
d_call: NA

cdr3_nt: TGTGCTAGTGGGACGCGGACAGGGGTTGGGGCCAACGTCCTGACTTTC
cdr3_aa: CASGTRTGVGANVLTF
v_call: TRBV12-5
cdr3_length: 16
clone_size: NA
j_call: TRBJ2-6
d_call: TRBD1

cdr3_nt: TGTGCCAGCAGCGCGAGCGGGGGGGCAAGTGAGCAGTTCTTC
cdr3_aa: CASSASGGASEQFF
v_call: TRBV6-5
cdr3_length: 14
clone_size: NA
j_call: TRBJ2-1
d_call: TRBD2

cdr3_nt: TGTGCCAGTACCCTCGACACCGGGGAGCTGTTTTTT
cdr3_aa: CASTLDTGELFF
v_call: TRBV19
cdr3_length: 12
clone_size: NA
j_call: TRBJ2-2
d_call: NA

cdr3_nt: TGTGCCAGCAGCCCCGGGACAAGGGGTTCCTACGAGCAGTACTTC
cdr3_aa: CASSPGTRGSYEQYF
v_call: TRBV6-5
cdr3_length: 15
clone_size: NA
j_call: TRBJ2-7
d_call: NA

cdr3_nt: TGTGCCTGGAGAAGCAGGGGGTCTAACTATGGCTACACCTTC
cdr3_aa: CAWRSRGSNYGYTF
v_call: TRBV30
cdr3_length: 14
clone_size: few
j_call: TRBJ1-2
d_call: TRBD1

cdr3_nt: TGTGCCAGCAGCTTAGGATTGAGGTCGACAGATACGCAGTATTTT
cdr3_aa: CASSLGLRSTDTQYF
v_call: TRBV7-9
cdr3_length: 15
clone_size: NA
j_call: TRBJ2-3
d_call: NA

cdr3_nt: TGTGCCAGCAGCGGTGGACAGGGGGCCAATCAGCCCCAGCATTTT
cdr3_aa: CASSGGQGANQPQHF
v_call: TRBV6-5
cdr3_length: 15
clone_size: NA
j_call: TRBJ1-5
d_call: TRBD1

cdr3_nt: TGTGCCATCAGGGGCCAAGTGAACACTGAAGCTTTCTTT
cdr3_aa: CAIRGQVNTEAFF
v_call: TRBV10-3
cdr3_length: 13
clone_size: NA
j_call: TRBJ1-1
d_call: NA

cdr3_nt: TGTGCCAGCAGCTTACGGGCTCCGGGGGGGGGCTACACCATATATTTT
cdr3_aa: CASSLRAPGGGYTIYF
v_call: TRBV7-2
cdr3_length: 16
clone_size: once
j_call: TRBJ1-3
d_call: NA

cdr3_nt: TGTGCCAGCAGCCCCGGGCAGGGGGCAGGAAACACCATATATTTT
cdr3_aa: CASSPGQGAGNTIYF
v_call: TRBV21-1
cdr3_length: 15
clone_size: NA
j_call: TRBJ1-3
d_call: NA

cdr3_nt: TGTGCCAGTAAGGACAGGGGAAGAAACACCATATATTTT
cdr3_aa: CASKDRGRNTIYF
v_call: TRBV19
cdr3_length: 13
clone_size: NA
j_call: TRBJ1-3
d_call: TRBD1

cdr3_nt: TGTGCCAGCAGCTTCGAACAGGACCTTGAAAAACTGTTTTTT
cdr3_aa: CASSFEQDLEKLFF
v_call: TRBV7-9
cdr3_length: 14
clone_size: NA
j_call: TRBJ1-4
d_call: NA

cdr3_nt: TGTGCCTGGGCGGACTGGGGAGCTGGAAACACCATATATTTT
cdr3_aa: CAWADWGAGNTIYF
v_call: TRBV30
cdr3_length: 14
clone_size: once
j_call: TRBJ1-3
d_call: NA

cdr3_nt: TGTGCCAGCAGCGTAACTAGCGGGACCTACGAGCAGTACTTC
cdr3_aa: CASSVTSGTYEQYF
v_call: TRBV5-6
cdr3_length: 14
clone_size: NA
j_call: TRBJ2-7
d_call: TRBD2

cdr3_nt: TGTGCCAGCAGACCCTACTGGACAGGGGTGTATTCTAATGAAAAACTGTTTTTT
cdr3_aa: CASRPYWTGVYSNEKLFF
v_call: TRBV27
cdr3_length: 18
clone_size: NA
j_call: TRBJ1-4
d_call: TRBD1

cdr3_nt: TGCGCCAGCAGCTTCACGGGACAGGGCACAGATACGCAGTATTTT
cdr3_aa: CASSFTGQGTDTQYF
v_call: TRBV5-1
cdr3_length: 15
clone_size: NA
j_call: TRBJ2-3
d_call: TRBD1

cdr3_nt: TGCACCAGCAGCCCTATTGGGGGGACGAATAGCGGCTACACCTTC
cdr3_aa: CTSSPIGGTNSGYTF
v_call: TRBV1
cdr3_length: 15
clone_size: once
j_call: TRBJ1-2
d_call: NA

cdr3_nt: TGCGCCAGCAGCCTTCTTCTGTCGGAGCCCCAGCATTTT
cdr3_aa: CASSLLLSEPQHF
v_call: TRBV4-1
cdr3_length: 13
clone_size: NA
j_call: TRBJ1-5
d_call: NA

cdr3_nt: TGTGCCAGCAGCTCCGGACTCGGGGAGCTGTTTTTT
cdr3_aa: CASSSGLGELFF
v_call: TRBV11-3
cdr3_length: 12
clone_size: NA
j_call: TRBJ2-2
d_call: NA

cdr3_nt: TGTGCCAGCAGCCAACAGGGGGCCCGACCTGAAGCTTTCTTT
cdr3_aa: CASSQQGARPEAFF
v_call: TRBV4-2
cdr3_length: 14
clone_size: NA
j_call: TRBJ1-1
d_call: TRBD1

cdr3_nt: TGTGCCAGCAGTTGGGACACTGGCGGCTACACCTTC
cdr3_aa: CASSWDTGGYTF
v_call: TRBV2
cdr3_length: 12
clone_size: NA
j_call: TRBJ1-2
d_call: NA

cdr3_nt: TGTGCCAGCAGCGCGACAGGGGGCAGTTTGTACGAGCAGTACTTC
cdr3_aa: CASSATGGSLYEQYF
v_call: TRBV21-1
cdr3_length: 15
clone_size: NA
j_call: TRBJ2-7
d_call: NA

cdr3_nt: TGTGCCAGCCGGCATGGGCGCCGGAACACTGAAGCTTTCTTT
cdr3_aa: CASRHGRRNTEAFF
v_call: TRBV27
cdr3_length: 14
clone_size: NA
j_call: TRBJ1-1
d_call: NA

cdr3_nt: TGTGCCAGCAGCGTAGGCCCACAGTCTTACAATGAGCAGTTCTTC
cdr3_aa: CASSVGPQSYNEQFF
v_call: TRBV9
cdr3_length: 15
clone_size: NA
j_call: TRBJ2-1
d_call: NA

cdr3_nt: TGTGCCAGCAGCTGGGGGACAGAGACCTATGGCTACACCTTC
cdr3_aa: CASSWGTETYGYTF
v_call: TRBV5-6
cdr3_length: 14
clone_size: NA
j_call: TRBJ1-2
d_call: TRBD1

cdr3_nt: TGTGCCAGCAGCTTAGCGACAGGGCGAGTTTCACCCCTCCACTTT
cdr3_aa: CASSLATGRVSPLHF
v_call: TRBV11-2
cdr3_length: 15
clone_size: once
j_call: TRBJ1-6
d_call: TRBD1

cdr3_nt: TGTGCCAGCAGTGGATCGCAGGGGGCCCGCTCTGGAAACACCATATATTTT
cdr3_aa: CASSGSQGARSGNTIYF
v_call: TRBV28
cdr3_length: 17
clone_size: NA
j_call: TRBJ1-3
d_call: TRBD1